The 5 T cell receptor beta chains given below trace back to one sample, sequenced in a study of blood T cells in healthy people across ages. For the second PCR, which ran for 7 to 11 cycles, a sample-barcoded 5' primer and a J-beta primer mix were used. MiXCR was run by TCRdb on the 5' RACE reads, yielding one entry per CDR3 protein. The data hold about 1,400,000 distinct CDR3 sequences, with roughly 60% observed a single time. Sequencing was done on a sample of blood. The receptors here all came from a man between 18 and 29 years old in good health.

The chain employs TRBV11-2 and TRBJ2-7; 11 bases match TRBD2. The CDR3 sequence is 20 residues long. Germline trimming cut 0 bases from V and 3 bases from J; bases unmatched to any gene: 16. In germline, CDR1 is SGHAT, CDR2 FQNNGV. CDR3 sequence reads: CASSLDGVTSGIGGNYEQYF. CDR3 sequence (DNA): TGTGCCAGCAGCTTAGATGGTGTGACTAGCGGGATTGGTGGCAACTACGAGCAGTACTTC. Based on the CDR3 plus reference TRBV11-2 and TRBJ2-7, the full variable domain is EAGVAQSPRYKIIEKRQSVAFWCNPISGHATLYWYQQILGQGPKLLIQFQNNGVVDDSQLPKDRFSAERLKGVDSTLKIQPAKLEDSAVYLCASSLDGVTSGIGGNYEQYFGPGTRLTVT.

The rearrangement joins TRBV28 to TRBJ2-7, with 9 bases lining up with TRBD2. CDR3 length equals 19 residues. Unmatched junction bases numbered 16, after V lost 2 bases and J lost 2 bases. The V gene's germline CDR1 is MDHEN and CDR2 SYDVKM. CDR3 residues: CASSLPSAGGTTDAYEQYF. CDR3 DNA sequence: TGTGCCAGCAGTTTACCCTCGGCGGGGGGGACCACTGATGCCTACGAGCAGTACTTC.

This clonotype was counted a few times. This chain connects TRBV5-1 to TRBJ1-2; the D is unclear. Per germline, CDR1 SGHRS and CDR2 YFSETQ. The CDR3 consists of 15 residues. Between the trimmed V and J ends, which lost 4 bases and 1 base, there was a span of 14 bases. The CDR3 nucleotides are TGCGCCAGCAGCCCGGTGGAGGGATATAACTATGGCTACACCTTC. This encodes CASSPVEGYNYGYTF. Looking up the rest from reference TRBV5-1 and TRBJ1-2 gives the full variable domain: KAGVTQTPRYLIKTRGQQVTLSCSPISGHRSVSWYQQTPGQGLQFLFEYFSETQRNKGNFPGRFSGRQFSNSRSEMNVSTLELGDSALYLCASSPVEGYNYGYTFGSGTRLTVV.

For this clonotype: This clone may be a read error of a much larger clone one base away. CDR3 amino acids: CASSQDASGILNEQYF. The CDR3 DNA is TGCGCCAGCAGCCAAGACGCTAGCGGGATACTGAATGAGCAGTACTTC. This sequence joins TRBV4-3 and TRBJ2-5; 9 nucleotides align to TRBD2. The CDR3 loop spans 16 amino acids. Germline V CDR1 and CDR2: LGHNA, YSLEER. V lost 0 bases and J lost 11; bases outside the gene matches: 13.

The chain uses TRBV29-1 and TRBJ1-2, with D possibly being TRBD1 (6 bases). V was trimmed by 5 bases and J by 4 bases, leaving 14 bases between them. Germline CDR1 reads SQVTM; CDR2 reads ANQGSEA. CDR3 length: 13 amino acids. The CDR3 here is CSVKGEAAYGYTF. Here the CDR3 DNA reads TGCAGCGTTAAGGGGGAGGCAGCCTATGGCTACACCTTC.